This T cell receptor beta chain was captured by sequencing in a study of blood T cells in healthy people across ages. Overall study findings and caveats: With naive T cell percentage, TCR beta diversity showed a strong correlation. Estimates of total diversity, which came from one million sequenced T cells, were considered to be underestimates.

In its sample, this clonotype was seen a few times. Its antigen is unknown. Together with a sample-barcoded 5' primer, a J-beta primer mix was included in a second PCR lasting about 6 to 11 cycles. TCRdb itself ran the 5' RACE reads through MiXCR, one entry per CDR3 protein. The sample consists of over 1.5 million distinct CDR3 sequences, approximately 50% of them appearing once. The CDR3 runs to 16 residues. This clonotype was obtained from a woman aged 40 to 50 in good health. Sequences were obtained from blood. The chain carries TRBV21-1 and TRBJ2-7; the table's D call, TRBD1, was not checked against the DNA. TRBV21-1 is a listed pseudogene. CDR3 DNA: TGTGCCAGCAGCAGTGTCCCCGACACAAGCTCCTACGAGCAGTACTTC. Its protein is CASSSVPDTSSYEQYF.